One sample yielded the 21 T cell receptor beta chains listed below, sequenced in a study of alternative splicing in chronic myeloid leukemia remission. Specified time point: chronic-phase CML before TKI therapy (screening/day 1). Each library started from around 1 ug total RNA with poly-A enrichment. Each CDR3 protein gets one entry in TCRdb, which reprocessed the bulk RNA-seq reads and gives no DNA. The table has roughly 710 distinct CDR3 sequences, around 96% seen once. Here the sequenced sample was PBMCs or total blood leukocytes (not recorded which), taken at diagnosis. Receptor source: an adult with chronic myeloid leukemia.

CDR3 sequence: CASSSDYGYTF. The chain employs TRBV5-1 and TRBJ1-2. The CDR3 loop spans 11 amino acids. Germline values: CDR1 SGHRS, CDR2 YFSETQ.

The chain has TRBV28 and TRBJ1-5. Germline CDR1 reads MDHEN; CDR2 reads SYDVKM. This CDR3 has 13 residues. CDR3 sequence reads: CASSFPLNQPQHF.

The chain is built from TRBV2 and TRBJ2-1; TCRdb proposes TRBD2, but this gene call is untestable without DNA. Germline V gene sequence: CDR1 SNHLY, CDR2 FYNNEI. The CDR3 is 17 residues long. The chain's CDR3 is CASSLAGELGSYNEQFF.

This clonotype occurred a few times. The chain recombines TRBV20/OR9-2 with TRBJ1-3. TRBV20/OR9-2 is identified as an open reading frame with a role that is uncertain. There are 14 residues in the CDR3. CDR3 residues: CSAPGTGEGNTIYF.

The CDR3 here is CASSDRSNTEAFF. This sequence joins TRBV9 and TRBJ1-1. Germline V CDR1 and CDR2: SGDLS, YYNGEE. CDR3 length: 13 amino acids.

This chain uses TRBV21-1 with TRBJ2-1; TCRdb's assignment of TRBD2 cannot be checked, as there is no DNA. TRBV21-1 is recorded as a pseudogene. The CDR3 length is 18 residues. CDR3: CASSKDSPGLAGGNEQFF.

This sequence joins TRBV29-1 and TRBJ2-7. The CDR3 loop spans 11 amino acids. In germline, CDR1 is SQVTM, CDR2 ANQGSEA. The CDR3 here is CSVWASYEQYF.

The genes are TRBV3-1 and TRBJ2-7; TCRdb gives TRBD2 as the D gene, but with no DNA this cannot be confirmed. The length of the CDR3 is 14 residues. Germline V lookup: CDR1 LGHDT, CDR2 YNNKEL (reference sequence). The chain's CDR3 is CASGHTSGSYEQYF.

The rearrangement uses TRBV12-3 or TRBV12-4 and TRBJ2-3. The CDR3 has 14 residues. This CDR3 reads CASSFAQVTDTQYF.

The chain combines TRBV28 with TRBJ2-7; checking the TCRdb D call of TRBD2 is not possible without DNA. The length of the CDR3 is 13 residues. Germline values: CDR1 MDHEN, CDR2 SYDVKM. The CDR3 here is CATESGRAHEQYF.

The chain combines TRBV7-9 with TRBJ2-1; TCRdb lists TRBD2, though no DNA is available to test this call. Germline loops: CDR1 SEHNR, CDR2 FQNEAQ (reference sequence). This CDR3 comprises 15 residues. CDR3 sequence reads: CASSFGPSGLNEQFF.

This clonotype was seen just once. The chain employs TRBV27 and TRBJ1-1. This CDR3 contains 14 residues. Germline CDR1 MNHEY, CDR2 SMNVEV (reference sequence). The CDR3: CASSLSGGITEAFF.

The rearrangement links TRBV20-1 to TRBJ2-7; the D gene TCRdb calls, TRBD2, cannot be checked with no DNA. This CDR3 is built from 17 residues. Germline values: CDR1 DFQATT, CDR2 SNEGSKA (reference sequence). This CDR3 reads CSAPGRLAGGLYYEQYF.

This chain joins TRBV29-1 and TRBJ2-7; as DNA is missing, the TRBD2 call by TCRdb cannot be tested. The CDR3 length is 14 residues. Germline CDR1 SQVTM, CDR2 ANQGSEA. The CDR3 is CSVEGLAGPYEQYF.

This chain links TRBV4-1 with TRBJ2-7. This CDR3 spans 15 amino acids. Germline V CDR1 and CDR2: MGHRA, YSYEKL. The CDR3 reads CASSLTRTPPYEQYF.

The V call is TRBV6-1, the J call TRBJ2-7; absent DNA, TCRdb's TRBD2 call cannot be checked. The CDR3 has 15 residues. CDR1 is MNHNS and CDR2 is SASEGT in the germline V gene. CDR3 amino acids: CASRVLFRENFEQYF.

Only one count was recorded for this clonotype. The chain employs TRBV5-4 and TRBJ2-3; TCRdb designates TRBD2, a call that cannot be tested without DNA. The length of the CDR3 is 15 residues. Germline CDR1 and CDR2: SGHNT and YYREEE (reference sequence). CDR3 region: CASSLKTAWGDTQYF.

The gene calls are TRBV11-1 and TRBJ2-1; TCRdb gives TRBD2 as the D gene, but with no DNA this cannot be confirmed. The CDR3 contains 15 residues. Per the germline V gene, CDR1 is SGHAT and CDR2 is FQDESV (reference sequence). The CDR3 sequence: CASSLGALADNEQFF.

The V call is TRBV18, the J call TRBJ1-5. This CDR3 region has 13 residues. From germline, CDR1 is KGHSH and CDR2 LQKENI. CDR3 sequence: CASSPGLNQPQHF.

In its sample, this clonotype was seen a few times. The gene calls are TRBV2 and TRBJ2-1; TCRdb lists TRBD1, though no DNA is available to test this call. The CDR3 loop spans 14 amino acids. Germline V gives CDR1 SNHLY, CDR2 FYNNEI. The CDR3 reads CAGQPGQGTNEQFF.

The chain couples TRBV3-1 to TRBJ1-1; the TRBD1 assignment by TCRdb is unverifiable without DNA. The V gene's germline CDR1 is LGHDT and CDR2 YNNKEL (reference sequence). This CDR3 spans 14 amino acids. The CDR3 spells CASSKTGGNTEAFF. Together with reference TRBV3-1 and TRBJ1-1, the CDR3 gives the full variable domain: DTAVSQTPKYLVTQMGNDKSIKCEQNLGHDTMYWYKQDSKKFLKIMFSYNNKELIINETVPNRFSPKSPDKAHLNLHINSLELGDSAVYFCASSKTGGNTEAFFGQGTRLTVV.